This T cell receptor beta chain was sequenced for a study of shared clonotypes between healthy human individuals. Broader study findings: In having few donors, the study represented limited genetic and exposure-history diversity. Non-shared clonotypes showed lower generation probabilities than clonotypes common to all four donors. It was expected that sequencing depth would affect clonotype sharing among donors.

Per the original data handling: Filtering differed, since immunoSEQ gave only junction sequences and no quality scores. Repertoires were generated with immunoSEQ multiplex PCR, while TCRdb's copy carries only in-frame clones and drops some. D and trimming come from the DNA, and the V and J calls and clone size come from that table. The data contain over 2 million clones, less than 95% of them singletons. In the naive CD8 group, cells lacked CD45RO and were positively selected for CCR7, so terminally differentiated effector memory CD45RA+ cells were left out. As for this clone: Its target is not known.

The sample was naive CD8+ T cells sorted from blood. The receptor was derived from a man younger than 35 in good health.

CDR3 sequence: CASSKVVVDSYPSPNTGELFF. As DNA, the CDR3 is TGTGCCAGCAGCAAAGTGGTGGTCGACAGCTATCCCTCACCGAACACCGGGGAGCTGTTTTTT. The V call is TRBV21-1, the J call TRBJ2-2; TRBD1 is the table's D call, not checked against the DNA. TRBV21-1 is a pseudogene. CDR3 size: 21 residues.